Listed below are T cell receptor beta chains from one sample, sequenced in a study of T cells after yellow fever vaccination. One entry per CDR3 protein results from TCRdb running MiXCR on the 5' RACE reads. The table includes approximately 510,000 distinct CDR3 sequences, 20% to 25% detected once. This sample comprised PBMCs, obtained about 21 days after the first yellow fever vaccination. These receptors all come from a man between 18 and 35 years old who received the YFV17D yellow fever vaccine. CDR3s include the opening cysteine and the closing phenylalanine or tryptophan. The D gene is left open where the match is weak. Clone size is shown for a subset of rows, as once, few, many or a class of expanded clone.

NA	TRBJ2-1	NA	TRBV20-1	CSARLGGDGQFF	TGCAGTGCTAGGTTGGGCGGGGATGGGCAGTTCTTC
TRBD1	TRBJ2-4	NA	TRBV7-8	CASSSRTGNIQYF	TGTGCCAGCAGCTCCAGGACAGGGAACATTCAGTACTTC
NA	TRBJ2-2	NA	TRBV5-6	CASSTDGNTGELFF	TGTGCCAGCAGCACGGACGGGAACACCGGGGAGCTGTTTTTT
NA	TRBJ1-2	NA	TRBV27	CASSPSSGQSYGYTF	TGTGCCAGCAGCCCGAGCTCCGGGCAGTCTTATGGCTACACCTTC
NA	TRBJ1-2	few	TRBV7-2	CASSQGNSQNYGYTF	TGTGCCAGCTCACAAGGAAACAGTCAGAACTATGGCTACACCTTC
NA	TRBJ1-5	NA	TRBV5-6	CASSLRQLQPQHF	TGTGCCAGCAGCTTGAGACAGCTCCAGCCCCAGCATTTT
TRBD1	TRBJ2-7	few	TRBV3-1	CASTTSGTGYHEQYF	TGTGCCAGCACCACATCCGGGACAGGGTACCACGAGCAGTACTTC
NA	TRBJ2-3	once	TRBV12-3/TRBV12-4	CASSTGTDTDTQYF	TGTGCCAGCAGTACCGGGACGGATACAGATACGCAGTATTTT
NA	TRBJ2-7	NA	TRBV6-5	CASSYSPPPAAYEQYF	TGTGCCAGCAGTTACTCGCCCCCGCCAGCTGCCTACGAGCAGTACTTC
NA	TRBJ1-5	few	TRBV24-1	CATSDPSSNQPQHF	TGTGCCACCAGTGATCCCAGTAGCAATCAGCCCCAGCATTTT
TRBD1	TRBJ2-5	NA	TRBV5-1	CASNQRGRGGETQYF	TGCGCCAGCAACCAGAGGGGGCGCGGAGGAGAGACCCAGTACTTC
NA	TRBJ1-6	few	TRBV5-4	CASSLETSYNSPLHF	TGTGCCAGCAGCTTAGAGACGTCATATAATTCACCCCTCCACTTT
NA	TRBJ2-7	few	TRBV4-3	CASSQGTSYEQYF	TGCGCCAGCAGCCAGGGGACTTCCTACGAGCAGTACTTC
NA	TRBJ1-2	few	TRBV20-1	CSARGQGDYGYTF	TGCAGTGCAAGGGGTCAGGGCGACTATGGCTACACCTTC
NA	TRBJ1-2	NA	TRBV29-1	CSVEPGYGYTF	TGCAGCGTTGAACCGGGGTATGGCTACACCTTC
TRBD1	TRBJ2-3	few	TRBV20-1	CSARDLRTGDTQYF	TGCAGTGCTAGAGATTTACGGACAGGAGATACGCAGTATTTT
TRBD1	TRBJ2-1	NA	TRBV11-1	CASSLSDHRDRGKSDEQFF	TGTGCCAGCAGCTTGTCAGATCACCGGGACAGGGGGAAGAGTGATGAGCAGTTCTTC
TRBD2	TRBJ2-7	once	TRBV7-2	CASSKVLSGSYEQYF	TGTGCCAGCAGCAAGGTCCTTAGCGGGTCCTACGAGCAGTACTTC
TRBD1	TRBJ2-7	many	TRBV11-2	CASSLDRGPYEQYF	TGCGCCAGCAGCCTCGACAGGGGACCCTACGAGCAGTACTTC
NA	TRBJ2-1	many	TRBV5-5	CASSPRVDSYNEQFF	TGTGCCAGCAGCCCGCGGGTCGACAGTTACAATGAGCAGTTCTTC
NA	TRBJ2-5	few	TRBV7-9	CASSLVSAGQETQYF	TGTGCCAGCAGCTTAGTATCGGCGGGGCAAGAGACCCAGTACTTC
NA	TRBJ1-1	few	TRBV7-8	CASSSPQGRKLNTEAFF	TGTGCCAGCAGCTCACCACAAGGGAGGAAACTGAACACTGAAGCTTTCTTT
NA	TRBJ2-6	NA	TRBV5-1	CASSGDLGGSGANVLTF	TGCGCCAGCAGCGGTGACCTAGGGGGCTCTGGGGCCAACGTCCTGACTTTC
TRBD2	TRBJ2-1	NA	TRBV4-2	CASSRGLAGGPSSYNEQFF	TGTGCCAGCAGCCGAGGACTAGCGGGGGGCCCTAGCTCCTACAATGAGCAGTTCTTC
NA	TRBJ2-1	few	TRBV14	CASSFIDPVGEQFF	TGTGCCAGCAGCTTTATCGACCCCGTCGGTGAGCAGTTCTTC
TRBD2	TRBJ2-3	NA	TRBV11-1	CASSMRLAGGRDTQYF	TGTGCCAGCAGCATGCGGCTAGCGGGGGGGCGAGATACGCAGTATTTT
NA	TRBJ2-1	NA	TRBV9	CASSVEGEYTANNEQFF	TGTGCCAGCAGCGTAGAAGGGGAATATACCGCGAACAATGAGCAGTTCTTC
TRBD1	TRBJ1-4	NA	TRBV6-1	CASRKFGQGADEKLFF	TGTGCCAGCAGAAAATTTGGACAGGGGGCTGATGAAAAACTGTTTTTT
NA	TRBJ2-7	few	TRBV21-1	CASSNRRGNVYEQYF	TGTGCCAGCAGCAACCGCCGAGGAAACGTCTACGAGCAGTACTTC
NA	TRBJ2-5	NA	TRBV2	CASPGQETQYF	TGTGCCAGCCCAGGACAAGAGACCCAGTACTTC
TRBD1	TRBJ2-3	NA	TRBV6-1	CASRQGGTDTQYF	TGTGCCAGCCGACAGGGTGGGACAGATACGCAGTATTTT
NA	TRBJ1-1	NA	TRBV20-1	CSARKDGGGTEAFF	TGCAGTGCTAGGAAGGACGGTGGTGGCACTGAAGCTTTCTTT
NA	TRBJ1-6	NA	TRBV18	CASSLYTGPYDNSPLHF	TGTGCCAGCTCACTCTACACAGGGCCCTATGATAATTCACCCCTCCACTTT
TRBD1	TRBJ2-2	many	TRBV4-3	CASSQGTGGANTGELFF	TGCGCCAGCAGCCAAGGAACAGGGGGCGCAAACACCGGGGAGCTGTTTTTT
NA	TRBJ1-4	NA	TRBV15	CATSKGQNEKLFF	TGTGCCACCAGCAAAGGACAGAATGAAAAACTGTTTTTT
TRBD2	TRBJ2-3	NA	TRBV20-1	CSALLAGGPVTQYF	TGCAGTGCCCTACTAGCGGGGGGCCCCGTCACGCAGTATTTT
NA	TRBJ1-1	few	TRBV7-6	CASSLPPGPITEAFF	TGTGCCAGCAGCTTACCCCCAGGGCCGATTACTGAAGCTTTCTTT
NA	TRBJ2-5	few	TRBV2	CASSDGVVQETQYF	TGTGCCAGCAGTGACGGGGTGGTCCAAGAGACCCAGTACTTC
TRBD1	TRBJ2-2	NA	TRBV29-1	CSVEEGTGRSGELFF	TGCAGCGTTGAGGAAGGGACAGGGCGGTCCGGGGAGCTGTTTTTT
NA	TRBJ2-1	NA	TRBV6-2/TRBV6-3	CASSPPGTYNEQFF	TGTGCCAGCAGTCCGCCGGGGACCTACAATGAGCAGTTCTTC
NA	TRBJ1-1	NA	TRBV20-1	CSAGGHLNTEAFF	TGCAGTGCCGGTGGGCACTTGAACACTGAAGCTTTCTTT
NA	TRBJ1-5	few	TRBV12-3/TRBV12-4	CANGGTPNARPQHF	TGTGCCAATGGTGGGACACCGAATGCGCGGCCCCAGCATTTT
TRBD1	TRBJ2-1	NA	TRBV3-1	CASSQEPGQEFF	TGTGCCAGCAGCCAGGAACCGGGACAGGAGTTCTTC
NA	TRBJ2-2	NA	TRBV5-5	CASEFRLGSTGELFF	TGTGCCAGCGAATTCCGCTTGGGAAGCACCGGGGAGCTGTTTTTT
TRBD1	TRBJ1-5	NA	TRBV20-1	CSARDQGQGAYQPQHF	TGCAGTGCTAGAGATCAGGGACAGGGGGCTTATCAGCCCCAGCATTTT
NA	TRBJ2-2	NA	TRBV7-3	CASSPGSHTGELFF	TGTGCCAGCAGCCCCGGGTCCCACACCGGGGAGCTGTTTTTT
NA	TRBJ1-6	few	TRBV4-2	CASSQELRVSLSPLHF	TGTGCCAGCAGCCAAGAATTAAGGGTCTCCTTGTCACCCCTCCACTTT
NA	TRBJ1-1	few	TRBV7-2	CASSPPGVNTEAFF	TGTGCCAGCAGCCCCCCGGGGGTGAACACTGAAGCTTTCTTT
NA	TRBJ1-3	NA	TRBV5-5	CASSFWGNSGNTIYF	TGTGCCAGCAGCTTTTGGGGCAACTCTGGAAACACCATATATTTT
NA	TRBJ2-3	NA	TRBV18	CASSPEGGRTDTQYF	TGTGCCAGCTCACCGGAGGGGGGCCGCACAGATACGCAGTATTTT
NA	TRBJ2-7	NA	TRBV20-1	CSAGRGFYEQYF	TGCAGTGCAGGGAGGGGGTTCTACGAGCAGTACTTC